Each of the 5 T cell receptor beta chains below was sequenced from the same sample in a study of metastatic and nonmetastatic thyroid tumors. No patient had received any treatment before thyroid surgery. TCRdb reanalyzed the PCR reads with MiXCR. Among roughly 25,000 clones, around 20% were seen once, and the ten largest hold about 25%. Sequenced: blood. These receptor sequences come from a male donor with papillary thyroid cancer or a benign thyroid nodule (not recorded which). Some clones in this sample may be carry-over from other donors' samples.

As for this clone: Sequence at one end of the junction differs from germline and may be a read error. The chain combines TRBV5-4 with TRBJ2-2, with 10 nucleotides matching TRBD2. This CDR3 is 17 amino acids long. Germline V gene sequence: CDR1 SGHNT, CDR2 YYREEE (reference sequence). CDR3 in DNA: TGTCCCAGCAGCTCACAAAAGAGCGGGAGGGTTACGGGGGAGCTGTTTTTT. Translation gives CPSSSQKSGRVTGELFF.

In its sample, this clone was seen a few times. The chain uses TRBV27 and TRBJ2-7; 8 nucleotides match TRBD1. CDR3 size: 17 residues. Per the germline V gene, CDR1 is MNHEY and CDR2 is SMNVEV (reference sequence). J lost 3 bases, V lost 7 bases, and 17 bases had no gene match. Here the CDR3 DNA reads TGTGCCAGCACCCCCCATGTGGCGACAGGGGTTAACTACGAGCAGTACTTC. Translated, it gives CASTPHVATGVNYEQYF.

This clone has only a few counts. The CDR3 here is CASTQFHGDRDGYTF. CDR3 nucleotide sequence: TGTGCCAGCACCCAATTTCATGGTGACAGGGACGGCTACACCTTC. The chain combines TRBV12-3 or TRBV12-4 with TRBJ1-2, with TRBD1 matching 7 bases. This CDR3 contains 15 residues. J lost 8 bases, V lost 7 bases, and 16 bases had no gene match.

On this clone: The junction departs from the called germline gene at one end, perhaps through a read error. V and J are TRBV24-1 and TRBJ2-7, with D unresolved. Germline values: CDR1 KGHDR, CDR2 SFDVKD. This CDR3 contains 14 residues. CDR3 protein: CATRDFDSGYEQYF. In DNA, the CDR3 is TGTGCCACCAGAGATTTTGATTCTGGCTACGAGCAGTACTTC.

In the case of this clone: A junction boundary mismatches the germline segment, possibly from a read error. The V call is TRBV12-3 or TRBV12-4, the J call TRBJ2-2, with D possibly TRBD2 on 6 matching bases. The CDR3 covers 17 residues. Written as DNA, the CDR3 is TGTGCCAGGAGTTCCAGGTTGGCTCCACTAGCTTCCGTGGAGCTGTTTTTT. It translates to CARSSRLAPLASVELFF.